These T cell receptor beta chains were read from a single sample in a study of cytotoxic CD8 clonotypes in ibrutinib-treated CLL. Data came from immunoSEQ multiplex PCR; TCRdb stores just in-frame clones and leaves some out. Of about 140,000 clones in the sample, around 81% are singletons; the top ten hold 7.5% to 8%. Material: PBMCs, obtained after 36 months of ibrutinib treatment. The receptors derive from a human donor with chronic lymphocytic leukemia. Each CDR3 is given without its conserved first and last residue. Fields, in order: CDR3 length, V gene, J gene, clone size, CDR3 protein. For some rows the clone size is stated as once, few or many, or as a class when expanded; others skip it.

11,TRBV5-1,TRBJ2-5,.,ASGIVHQETQY
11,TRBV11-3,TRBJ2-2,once,ASSSDYTGELF
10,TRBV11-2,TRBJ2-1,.,ASSLWSGEQF
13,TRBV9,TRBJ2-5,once,ASSFRDRTQETQY
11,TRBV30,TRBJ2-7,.,ACSGPGAYEQY
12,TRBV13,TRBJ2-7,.,ASSLVQDSYEQY
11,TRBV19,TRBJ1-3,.,ASSMTSGNTIY
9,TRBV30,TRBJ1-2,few,ALTGGGGYT
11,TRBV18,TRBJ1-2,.,ASSPAGRYGYT
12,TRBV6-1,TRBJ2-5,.,ASSPGQHQETQY
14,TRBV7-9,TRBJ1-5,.,ASSLGTGGGNQPQH
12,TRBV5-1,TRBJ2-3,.,ASSLGTVTDTQY
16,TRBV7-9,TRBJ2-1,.,ASTMGLAGGSPYNEQF